This T cell receptor (beta chain) is from a study of OX40 agonist ivuxolimab in advanced cancers. The data were produced by immunoSEQ multiplex PCR, yet TCRdb's version contains in-frame clones alone and is incomplete. The sample records about 12,000 clones, about four fifths being singletons. In regard to this clone: The junction shows a germline mismatch at one end, possibly a read error.

There are 16 residues in the CDR3. The germline V gene has CDR1 KGHSH and CDR2 LQKENI. The chain is built from TRBV18 and TRBJ2-1; 11 bases are a match to TRBD2. The clonotype comes from an adult with an advanced solid tumor such as melanoma, head and neck, liver or kidney cancer. Sequencing used CD4+ or CD8+ T cells sorted from blood, obtained in a trial of the OX40 agonist ivuxolimab. CDR3 nucleotides: TGTGCCAGCCCACCCCCAACTAGCGGGAGCTACAATGAGCAGTTCTTC. As protein: CASPPPTSGSYNEQFF.